This TCR beta chain was recovered during a study of blood T cell repertoires in COVID-19. The overall study: Samples of COVID-19 (acute and convalescent) were obtained from the United States, Italy and Spain.

The protocol was immunoSEQ multiplex PCR, while the TCRdb copy is restricted to in-frame clones and leaves out a portion. The profile shows approximately 230,000 clones, around nine tenths of them singletons. This clone has more than one count but fewer than ten. The ends lost 5 bases at V and 3 bases at J; junction bases unmatched: 15. This CDR3 has 18 amino acids. Looked up from germline, CDR1 is SGHTA and CDR2 is FQGNSA. Sequencing was carried out using peripheral blood. The chain joins TRBV7-2 to TRBJ1-5; TRBD1 matches at 8 bases. This sequence was found in a man aged 18 to 29 with active or convalescent COVID-19. CDR3 in amino acids: CASSSGQGGTPHNQPQHF. As DNA, the CDR3 is TGTGCCAGCAGCAGCGGACAGGGTGGGACCCCCCACAATCAGCCCCAGCATTTT.